The next 17 T cell receptor beta chains were all read from a single sample in a study of OX40 agonist ivuxolimab in advanced cancers. Preparation of the library involved the immunoSEQ multiplex PCR assay. TCRdb obtained this table from immuneACCESS and retained in-frame rearrangements with V and J assigned. These tables miss some clones; where compared with another copy, unresolved V genes account for less than half of the shortfall, and the remainder is unexplained. Counted in this sample were 53,000 or so clones; less than 85% of them appeared once. Jointly, the top ten make up about an eighth of the sample. The sequencing here drew on CD4+ or CD8+ T cells sorted from blood, taken in a trial of the OX40 agonist ivuxolimab. Receptors originate from an adult with an advanced solid tumor such as melanoma, head and neck, liver or kidney cancer.

The J gene is TRBJ2-1, the V gene TRBV12-5, with TRBD2 identical over 11 bases. Germline CDR1 is LGHNT and CDR2 is FRNRAP. The CDR3 sequence is 16 residues long. The V and J ends lost 1 base and 9 bases, in that order; junction bases with no gene match: 8. For the CDR3, the DNA is TGTGCTAGTGGTTTGGGGCTAGCGGGAGGTGGGGCTGAGCAGTTCTTC. This gives the protein CASGLGLAGGGAEQFF.

This chain connects TRBV10-1 to TRBJ2-5, with 7 positions matching TRBD2. Germline V gives CDR1 WNHNN, CDR2 SYGVQD (reference sequence). The CDR3 has 17 amino acids. Trimming took 5 bases from V and 6 from J; bases not matched to a gene: 18. CDR3 in amino acids: CASSSYHLGTTQKTQYF. The DNA of the CDR3 is TGCGCCAGCAGTTCTTATCACCTCGGGACTACCCAGAAGACCCAGTACTTC.

This clone is a singleton in its sample. V and J are TRBV19 and TRBJ1-1, with 10 bases matching TRBD1. Germline assignment: CDR1 LNHDA and CDR2 SQIVND (reference sequence). This CDR3 spans 16 amino acids. With V trimmed by 6 bases and J by 2 bases, 9 bases remained unmatched. In nucleotides, the CDR3 is TGTGCCAGTAGCTCCGGGACAGGGGCCCCAAACACTGAAGCTTTCTTT. Its protein product is CASSSGTGAPNTEAFF.

This clone was seen a handful of times. V is TRBV27 and J is TRBJ1-2; 7 bases align to TRBD1. The CDR3 is 16 amino acids. The germline CDR1 and CDR2 sequences are MNHEY and SMNVEV (reference sequence). The J segment lost 8 bases and the V segment lost 4 bases, leaving 16 bases of the junction unmatched. Here the CDR3 reads CASSSHTRQGVSGYTF. For the CDR3, the DNA is TGTGCCAGCAGTTCCCACACTCGACAGGGAGTGTCAGGCTACACCTTC.

This chain links TRBV28 with TRBJ1-5; 11 bases agree with TRBD1. Germline V CDR1 and CDR2: MDHEN, SYDVKM. CDR3 length equals 15 residues. J gave up 9 bases and V 2 bases, and 6 bases lay outside the gene matches. The CDR3 nucleotides read TGTGCCAGCAGTTTAGGGGACAGGGGGATATTGCCCCAGCATTTT. It yields the protein CASSLGDRGILPQHF.

The chain employs TRBV28 and TRBJ1-2; D uncertain. Trimming stripped 1 base from V and 7 bases from J, with 16 bases between. Looked up from germline, CDR1 is MDHEN and CDR2 is SYDVKM. The CDR3 contains 15 residues. Written as DNA, the CDR3 is TGTGCCAGCAGTTTATCGAGTCGATTGACGGGTGGCTACACCTTC. Protein: CASSLSSRLTGGYTF.

This sequence joins TRBV28 and TRBJ2-1; 12 positions match TRBD2. Unmatched junction bases numbered 5, after V lost 8 bases and J lost 9 bases. The germline CDR1 and CDR2 sequences are MDHEN and SYDVKM. The CDR3 length is 13 residues. DNA of the CDR3: TGTGCCAGCCTGGAACTAGCGGGAGGTGAGCAGTTCTTC. Its protein product is CASLELAGGEQFF.

CDR3 loop: CASSIRQGSRETQYF. For the CDR3, the DNA is TGTGCCAGTAGTATTCGACAGGGATCGCGGGAGACCCAGTACTTC. The chain couples TRBV19 to TRBJ2-5, with TRBD1 identical over 7 bases. V lost 3 bases and J lost 5; bases outside the gene matches: 9. There are 15 residues in the CDR3. The germline gives CDR1 LNHDA, CDR2 SQIVND (reference sequence).

This sequence joins TRBV6-5 and TRBJ2-7; 7 nucleotides align to TRBD1. Losses at the gene ends were 3 bases for V and 3 bases for J; bases not matched to a gene: 8. The CDR3 length is 15 residues. Germline loops: CDR1 MNHEY, CDR2 SVGAGI. The CDR3 sequence is CASSYTRGPGYEQYF. The DNA of the CDR3 is TGTGCCAGCAGTTATACGAGGGGGCCAGGCTACGAGCAGTACTTC.

The J gene is TRBJ1-5, the V gene TRBV2; D is unclear. The CDR3 spans 15 residues. In germline, CDR1 is SNHLY, CDR2 FYNNEI. V shed 1 base and J shed 2 bases, with 9 bases lying between them. Here the CDR3 DNA reads TGTGCCAGCAGTGAAGGAGCCTCGGGCAATCAGCCCCAGCATTTT. Amino acids: CASSEGASGNQPQHF.

The chain has TRBV7-2 and TRBJ1-2, with 10 bases identical to TRBD1. Germline V gene data show CDR1 as SGHTA and CDR2 as FQGNSA. J gave up 5 bases and V 1 base, and 10 bases lay outside the gene matches. The CDR3 length is 17 residues. CDR3: CASSLGGTGTGAYGYTF. CDR3 bases: TGTGCCAGCAGCTTAGGTGGAACTGGGACAGGGGCTTATGGCTACACCTTC. Full variable domain (outside the CDR3, taken from reference TRBV7-2 and TRBJ1-2): GAGVSQSPSNKVTEKGKDVELRCDPISGHTALYWYRQSLGQGLEFLIYFQGNSAPDKSGLPSDRFSAERTGGSVSTLTIQRTQQEDSAVYLCASSLGGTGTGAYGYTFGSGTRLTVV.

This chain joins TRBV29-1 and TRBJ2-4; D might be TRBD1 (5 bases). Germline V lookup: CDR1 SQVTM, CDR2 ANQGSEA. Between the trimmed V and J ends, which lost 7 bases and 6 bases, there was a span of 13 bases. The CDR3 is 12 residues long. CDR3 DNA sequence: TGCAGCGCTGGAGACAGTCTAAACATTCAGTACTTC. Translating gives CSAGDSLNIQYF.

The chain carries TRBV5-8 and TRBJ2-5; weak D call: TRBD2 (5 bases). CDR1 is SGHTS, CDR2 YDEGEE, per germline. The V end lost 4 bases, the J end lost 5 bases, and 21 bases lay between the germline ends. The CDR3 has 16 amino acids. DNA for the CDR3: TGTGCCAGCAGCAACGTACGTAAGGCAGAGCGGGAGACCCAGTACTTC. Its translation: CASSNVRKAERETQYF.

The chain couples TRBV6-1 to TRBJ1-1; 7 bases are shared with TRBD1. The CDR3 has 11 amino acids. Germline V gives CDR1 MNHNS, CDR2 SASEGT. With 6 bases clipped from V and 6 bases from J, the junction kept 1 base outside the gene matches. The CDR3 is CASSQGAEAFF. The CDR3 DNA reads TGTGCCAGCAGCCAGGGGGCTGAAGCTTTCTTT.

The V gene is TRBV2, the J gene TRBJ1-1; D not certain. V was pared by 4 bases and J by 4 bases, with 10 bases between. Germline assignment: CDR1 SNHLY and CDR2 FYNNEI. The CDR3 is 13 residues long. The CDR3: CASSGLEGTEAFF. Here the CDR3 DNA reads TGTGCCAGCAGTGGCCTTGAGGGCACTGAAGCTTTCTTT.

The chain recombines TRBV5-6 with TRBJ2-1, with D perhaps TRBD2 (5 bases). CDR1 and CDR2 from the germline V gene are SGHDT and YYEEEE. This CDR3 has 15 residues. Trimming shortened V by 1 base and J by 3 bases, and 11 bases separated the two germline ends. DNA for the CDR3: TGTGCCAGCAGCTTGACTAGGGCCCTCTACAATGAGCAGTTCTTC. Its translation: CASSLTRALYNEQFF.

The genes are TRBV5-1 and TRBJ1-1; D possibly corresponds to TRBD1 (5 bases). Trimming removed 4 bases at V and 0 bases at J, with 13 bases between. Germline assignment: CDR1 SGHRS and CDR2 YFSETQ. The CDR3 runs to 15 residues. The CDR3 loop reads CASSPQTGLNTEAFF. In DNA form, the CDR3 reads TGCGCCAGCAGCCCGCAAACAGGATTGAACACTGAAGCTTTCTTT.